One T cell receptor (beta chain) is described in this entry. The antigen is unknown. This specimen comes from a study of human T cells and chemical hapten exposure. Study as a whole: Weekly diphenylcyclopropenone doses were given to patients' scalps across the approximately 24-week study. Patch testing was performed with 0.01% DPC on the upper back, with reading at 6 days. General study results and limits: Healthy people's immune response may differ from that of the donors, who had alopecia.

Trimming took off 1 base at V and 0 bases at J, with 7 bases between the two ends. This CDR3 comprises 15 residues. Time point noted: patch test 1, 2 weeks after DPC sensitization. Stated treatment: therapeutic diphenylcyclopropenone sensitization with weekly scalp DPC. Unique molecular identifiers were linked by the library to individual cDNA molecules. TCRdb recomputed calls from the RACE reads with MiXCR, one row per CDR3 protein. The sample records about 340,000 distinct CDR3 sequences, roughly 6.9% being singletons. Specimen: whole blood, collected in connection with sensitization to the hapten diphenylcyclopropenone (DPC). The origin of this receptor is a woman under 30 with alopecia areata. Some clones in this sample may be carry-over from other donors' samples. The rearrangement uses TRBV12-3 or TRBV12-4 and TRBJ2-1, with D unclear. The CDR3 DNA reads TGTGCCAGCAGTTTAGGGTCTCCCTCCTACAATGAGCAGTTCTTC. It yields the protein CASSLGSPSYNEQFF.